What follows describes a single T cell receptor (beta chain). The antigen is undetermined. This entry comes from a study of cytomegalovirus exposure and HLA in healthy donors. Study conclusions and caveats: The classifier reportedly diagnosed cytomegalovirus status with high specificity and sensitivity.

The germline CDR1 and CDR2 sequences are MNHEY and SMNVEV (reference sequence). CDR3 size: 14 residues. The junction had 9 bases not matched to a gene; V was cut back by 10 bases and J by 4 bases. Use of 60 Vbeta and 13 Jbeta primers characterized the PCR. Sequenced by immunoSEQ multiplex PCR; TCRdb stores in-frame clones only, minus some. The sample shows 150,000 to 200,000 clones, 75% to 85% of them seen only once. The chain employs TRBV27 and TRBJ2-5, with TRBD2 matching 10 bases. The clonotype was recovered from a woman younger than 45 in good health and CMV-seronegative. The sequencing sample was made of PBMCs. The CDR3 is CATSLAGVGETQYF. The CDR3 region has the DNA TGTGCCACCTCTCTAGCGGGAGTAGGAGAGACCCAGTACTTC.